The clone carrying this T cell receptor beta chain was counted a few times. The data belong to a study of regulatory T cells in long-lasting Graves disease. This CDR3 has 17 residues. Germline V gene data show CDR1 as LNHDA and CDR2 as SQIVND (reference sequence). V lost 6 bases, J lost 7 bases, and 13 bases stayed unmatched. The time point is: newly diagnosed GD, antithyroid drugs for less than 3 months. The TCR library used RNA extracted from PBMCs. To make TCR beta libraries, researchers used iRepertoire HTBI primers and Arm-PCR of CDR3 regions. One entry per CDR3 protein results from TCRdb running MiXCR on the multiplex PCR reads. The sample yields some 460,000 distinct CDR3 sequences, around 15% seen once. These data were also filed under a second study, of T cells in Graves' hyperthyroidism and ophthalmopathy.

This specimen consisted of peripheral blood mononuclear cells (PBMCs), obtained at new diagnosis, from a patient treated with antithyroid drugs. This clonotype was sampled from a man in his forties or fifties with Graves disease. The genes are TRBV19 and TRBJ2-1; 12 bases line up with TRBD1. The CDR3 sequence: CASSRNFGTGGRNEQFF. The CDR3 bases are TGTGCCAGTAGCCGTAATTTTGGGACAGGGGGCCGGAATGAGCAGTTCTTC.